Each of the 24 T cell receptor beta chains below was sequenced from the same sample in a study of blood T cell repertoires in COVID-19. TCRdb keeps only in-frame clones here, not all; method: immunoSEQ multiplex PCR. The data show 110,000 or so clones, with 85% seen just once and about 3.4% held by the top ten. The sample consisted of peripheral blood. Source of these receptors: a man aged 35-49 years with acute or convalescent COVID-19.

CDR3 bases: TGTGCCAGCAGCTTGACTAGAAACACTGAAGCTTTCTTT. This codes for CASSLTRNTEAFF. This chain links TRBV5-5 with TRBJ1-1; D call uncertain. The CDR3 runs to 13 residues. The ends were cut back, 1 base at V and 2 bases at J, with 6 bases in the middle. Germline CDR1 and CDR2: SGHKS and YYEKEE (reference sequence).

The chain carries TRBV14 and TRBJ2-7, with D possibly TRBD2 on 5 matching bases. The CDR3 has 12 residues. Between the trimmed V and J ends, which lost 4 bases and 4 bases, there was a span of 8 bases. The V gene's germline CDR1 is SGHDN and CDR2 FVKESK. The CDR3: CASSPSGYEQYF. The CDR3, as DNA: TGTGCCAGCAGCCCTTCGGGATACGAGCAGTACTTC.

This clone is a singleton in its sample. This chain joins TRBV10-3 and TRBJ1-1; 7 nucleotides align to TRBD1. V dropped 2 bases and J dropped 4; count of bases not matched to a gene: 1. The CDR3 totals 13 residues. Germline V gene data show CDR1 as ENHRY and CDR2 as SYGVKD. The CDR3 coding sequence is TGTGCCATCAGTGAGCAGGGGGGCACTGAAGCTTTCTTT. Residues: CAISEQGGTEAFF.

V usage is TRBV24-1 and J usage is TRBJ1-5; D possibly corresponds to TRBD1 (5 bases). This CDR3 is 17 amino acids long. Germline V gene data show CDR1 as KGHDR and CDR2 as SFDVKD. Trimming left V 3 bases short and J 3 bases short, with 17 bases between. The CDR3 spells CATSDAGGRGVNQPQHF. CDR3 coding DNA: TGTGCCACCAGTGATGCCGGGGGACGAGGAGTCAATCAGCCCCAGCATTTT.

CDR3 nucleotide sequence: TGTGCCAGCAGTGAATGGTTCGGCGGGGGGGCCGCGAACATTCAGTACTTC. It codes for CASSEWFGGGAANIQYF. The gene calls are TRBV2 and TRBJ2-4, with 9 nucleotides matching TRBD2. The CDR3 is 17 amino acids. CDR1 and CDR2 from the germline V gene are SNHLY and FYNNEI. V lost 2 bases and J lost 7; bases outside the gene matches: 12.

This chain links TRBV19 with TRBJ2-1; D is uncertain. The CDR3 runs 14 residues. The ends were cut back, 3 bases at V and 1 base at J, with 7 bases in the middle. Germline lookup yields CDR1 LNHDA and CDR2 SQIVND (reference sequence). CDR3 bases: TGTGCCAGTAGTATTTCCTATTCCTACAATGAGCAGTTCTTC. Translating gives CASSISYSYNEQFF.

J is TRBJ2-7 and V is TRBV6-1, with 7 bases matching TRBD1. The V gene's germline CDR1 is MNHNS and CDR2 SASEGT. V gave up 2 bases and J gave up 4 bases; unmatched junction bases: 8. The CDR3 is 15 residues long. CDR3 coding DNA: TGTGCCAGCAGTGAATCCCCGGCAGGGGGTTACGAGCAGTACTTC. Protein product: CASSESPAGGYEQYF.

V gene TRBV13 combines with J gene TRBJ2-3, with D perhaps matching TRBD2 (6 bases). V lost 4 bases, J lost 1 base, and 12 bases lay in between. From germline, CDR1 is PRHDT and CDR2 FYEKMQ (reference sequence). CDR3 size: 15 residues. The DNA for the CDR3 is TGTGCCAGCAGCTCCGCCGGGACTGGCACAGATACGCAGTATTTT. It specifies CASSSAGTGTDTQYF.

This chain links TRBV6-2 or TRBV6-3 with TRBJ2-1; 8 bases map to TRBD1. The CDR3 loop spans 14 amino acids. V lost 5 bases to trimming and J lost 5 bases; unmatched junction nucleotides: 5. From germline, CDR1 is MNHEY and CDR2 SVGEGT. CDR3 protein: CASSNRGADNEQFF. Written as DNA, the CDR3 is TGTGCCAGCAGTAACAGGGGGGCGGACAATGAGCAGTTCTTC.

The rearrangement uses TRBV15 and TRBJ1-1; D may be TRBD1 (6 bases). This CDR3 spans 16 amino acids. The V end was cut by 4 bases, the J end by 2 bases, with 17 bases between. Germline CDR1 and CDR2: LNHNV and YYDKDF (reference sequence). CDR3 DNA: TGTGCCACCAGCACCGGTGCGGGTGGGGGCAACACTGAAGCTTTCTTT. This translates into CATSTGAGGGNTEAFF.

The chain carries TRBV7-9 and TRBJ1-4, with 9 nucleotides matching TRBD1. Trimming cost V 3 bases and J 8 bases; bases outside gene matches: 4. The V gene's germline CDR1 is SEHNR and CDR2 FQNEAQ (reference sequence). The CDR3 is 14 residues long. CDR3 DNA sequence: TGTGCCAGCAGCTTCGGGACAGGGAACGAAAAACTGTTTTTT. Protein: CASSFGTGNEKLFF.

The chain links TRBV7-3 to TRBJ2-7, with 10 bases identical to TRBD2. The CDR3 loop spans 17 amino acids. CDR1 and CDR2 (germline): SGHTA, FQGTGA. The junction had 10 bases not matched to a gene; V was cut back by 2 bases and J by 3 bases. This chain's CDR3 is CASSLEDTSGAFYEQYF. Here the CDR3 DNA reads TGTGCCAGCAGCTTAGAGGATACTAGCGGGGCCTTCTACGAGCAGTACTTC. Based on the CDR3 plus reference TRBV7-3 and TRBJ2-7, the full variable domain is GAGVSQTPSNKVTEKGKYVELRCDPISGHTALYWYRQSLGQGPEFLIYFQGTGAADDSGLPNDRFFAVRPEGSVSTLKIQRTERGDSAVYLCASSLEDTSGAFYEQYFGPGTRLTVT.

The chain combines TRBV30 with TRBJ1-5; no definite D call. CDR1 GTSNPN and CDR2 SVGIG come from the germline V gene (reference sequence). With 6 bases removed from V and 7 bases from J, the gap between germline ends came to 10 bases. CDR3 length equals 11 residues. The chain's CDR3 is CACCSRQPQHF. For the CDR3, the DNA is TGTGCCTGCTGTAGTAGACAGCCCCAGCATTTT.

The J gene is TRBJ2-1, the V gene TRBV18, with D maybe TRBD2 (7 bases). V was pared by 6 bases and J by 7 bases, with 13 bases between. The CDR3 contains 13 residues. The V gene's germline CDR1 is KGHSH and CDR2 LQKENI. DNA of the CDR3: TGTGCCAGCTCTACAGGGAGGGCTAATGAGCAGTTCTTC. This translates into CASSTGRANEQFF.

The chain is built from TRBV11-2 and TRBJ2-7; TRBD2 matches 7 bases. This CDR3 has 14 amino acids. V was pared by 1 base and J by 6 bases, with 6 bases of the junction left unmatched. The V gene's germline CDR1 is SGHAT and CDR2 FQNNGV. The chain's CDR3 is CASSLVGGYGEQYF. CDR3 nucleotides: TGTGCCAGCAGCTTAGTCGGGGGGTACGGCGAGCAGTACTTC. The full variable domain, its missing parts supplied by reference TRBV11-2 and TRBJ2-7, is EAGVAQSPRYKIIEKRQSVAFWCNPISGHATLYWYQQILGQGPKLLIQFQNNGVVDDSQLPKDRFSAERLKGVDSTLKIQPAKLEDSAVYLCASSLVGGYGEQYFGPGTRLTVT.

This CDR3 is CSVSRETEAFF. The CDR3 DNA reads as TGCAGCGTTAGCCGGGAGACTGAAGCTTTCTTT. This chain uses TRBV29-1 with TRBJ1-1, with unresolved D. Between the trimmed V and J ends, which lost 5 bases and 5 bases, there was a span of 9 bases. CDR1 is SQVTM, CDR2 ANQGSEA, per germline. The CDR3 covers 11 residues.

V and J are TRBV2 and TRBJ2-3, with 14 bases aligning to TRBD2. V was clipped by 7 bases and J by 2 bases; unmatched bases: 11. In germline, CDR1 is SNHLY, CDR2 FYNNEI. The CDR3 spans 18 residues. CDR3 region: CASTDLGTSGGHTDTQYF. In DNA form, the CDR3 reads TGTGCCAGCACAGATTTAGGGACTAGCGGGGGCCACACAGATACGCAGTATTTT.

In its sample, this clone was seen once. This chain joins TRBV12-3 or TRBV12-4 and TRBJ1-5; unclear D gene. This CDR3 region has 12 residues. The germline V and J ends were trimmed by 0 bases and 9 bases, with 6 bases remaining between them. The DNA of the CDR3 is TGTGCCAGCAGTTTAGCGTCGGGGCCCCAGCATTTT. Translated: CASSLASGPQHF.

The chain couples TRBV3-1 (or the pseudogene TRBV3-2) to TRBJ1-1; D not certain. Per the germline V gene, CDR1 is LGHDT and CDR2 is YNNKEL (reference sequence). Deletions cut 4 bases from V and 0 bases from J, with 15 bases between. The CDR3 length is 16 residues. The CDR3 spells CASSPLMGVLNTEAFF. The CDR3 nucleotides read TGTGCCAGCAGCCCCCTCATGGGAGTCCTGAACACTGAAGCTTTCTTT.

The chain employs TRBV5-8 and TRBJ2-1; 9 bases line up with TRBD2. This CDR3 is built from 20 residues. Trimming took 2 bases from V and 0 from J; bases not matched to a gene: 15. CDR1 SGHTS and CDR2 YDEGEE come from the germline V gene. CDR3 sequence reads: CASSFRTSFSGGRSYNEQFF. The CDR3 DNA reads as TGTGCCAGCAGCTTTCGAACTTCGTTTAGCGGGGGCCGCTCCTACAATGAGCAGTTCTTC.

The rearrangement joins TRBV10-3 to TRBJ1-1; 9 bases match TRBD1. Trimming took 2 bases from V and 4 from J; bases not matched to a gene: 8. Per germline, CDR1 ENHRY and CDR2 SYGVKD. The CDR3 extends over 16 amino acids. The CDR3 loop is CAISENRGQAGTEAFF. DNA for the CDR3: TGTGCCATCAGTGAGAACAGGGGGCAAGCGGGCACTGAAGCTTTCTTT.

The J gene is TRBJ1-2, the V gene TRBV5-4; D possibly corresponds to TRBD1 (6 bases). Trimming took 0 bases from V and 8 from J, leaving 17 bases between them. CDR1 SGHNT and CDR2 YYREEE come from the germline V gene (reference sequence). The CDR3 has 15 amino acids. CDR3 region: CASSLAKGGAQGYTF. In DNA form, the CDR3 reads TGTGCCAGCAGCTTGGCCAAGGGGGGGGCGCAAGGCTACACCTTC.

This clone was recorded once. This rearrangement joins TRBV4-1 to TRBJ2-5, with 12 nucleotides matching TRBD2. From germline, CDR1 is MGHRA and CDR2 YSYEKL. V shed 2 bases, J shed 6 bases, and the junction held 7 bases outside the gene matches. The CDR3 is 16 residues long. CDR3 sequence: CASSQPTSGGSKTQYF. The DNA of the CDR3 is TGCGCCAGCAGCCAACCCACTAGCGGGGGGTCGAAGACCCAGTACTTC.

The rearrangement joins TRBV4-1 to TRBJ2-7; 9 bases are a match to TRBD1. V lost 2 bases to trimming and J lost 4 bases; unmatched junction nucleotides: 6. The CDR3 is 15 residues long. Germline CDR1 and CDR2: MGHRA and YSYEKL. The CDR3 DNA sequence: TGCGCCAGCAGCCAACCGGGACAGGGTTCTTACGAGCAGTACTTC. The encoded protein is CASSQPGQGSYEQYF.